A single sample is the source of the 30 T cell receptor beta chains below, sequenced in a study of shared clonotypes between healthy human individuals. Libraries were prepared by immunoSEQ multiplex PCR; TCRdb keeps only in-frame clonotypes and omits some of them. The data hold under 850,000 clones, with roughly 72% observed a single time. Sequencing used memory CD4+ T cells sorted from blood. Subset: CD45RA-negative fraction. These receptors were collected from a woman in her 30s in good health.

The chain recombines TRBV28 with TRBJ2-5, with 7 bases identical to TRBD1. The CDR3 sequence is 17 residues long. Germline values: CDR1 MDHEN, CDR2 SYDVKM. With V trimmed by 6 bases and J by 3 bases, 16 bases remained unmatched. The CDR3 DNA reads TGTGCCAGCAGCCGACCTCCCGACAGGGTAATTAAAGAGACCCAGTACTTC. Its protein is CASSRPPDRVIKETQYF.

This chain links TRBV5-8 with TRBJ1-2; D is uncertain. This CDR3 comprises 11 residues. The germline V gene encodes CDR1 SGHTS and CDR2 YDEGEE. V was clipped by 4 bases and J by 2 bases, with 3 bases between them. The CDR3 DNA reads TGTGCCAGCAGCGGGAACTATGGCTACACCTTC. Translating it yields CASSGNYGYTF.

The chain uses TRBV6-5 and TRBJ2-3, with D unclear. Trimming pared 0 bases from V and 2 bases from J, leaving 9 bases between. This CDR3 spans 15 amino acids. The germline V gene has CDR1 MNHEY and CDR2 SVGAGI. Here the CDR3 DNA reads TGTGCCAGCAGTTACTCCTCCCCCTTCACAGATACGCAGTATTTT. Translation: CASSYSSPFTDTQYF.

The V gene is TRBV2, the J gene TRBJ2-2; maybe TRBD2 (6 bases). The V end was cut by 10 bases, the J end by 6 bases, with 15 bases between. This CDR3 region has 13 residues. Germline V gene lookup returns CDR1 SNHLY and CDR2 FYNNEI. For the CDR3, the DNA is TGTGCCATACGACTCAAGCGGGCCGGGGAGCTGTTTTTT. Translation gives CAIRLKRAGELFF.

The CDR3 here is CASSQPGQRNTEAFF. The DNA for the CDR3 is TGTGCCAGCAGCCAACCAGGACAGAGAAACACTGAAGCTTTCTTT. This rearrangement joins TRBV7-2 to TRBJ1-1; D is perhaps TRBD1 (6 bases). CDR3 length: 15 residues. V shed 5 bases and J shed 2 bases, with 15 bases lying between them. Germline V gene data show CDR1 as SGHTA and CDR2 as FQGNSA.

The CDR3 DNA is TGCGCCAGCAGCCAACTAGGGATCTCTGGAAACACCATATATTTT. Translated: CASSQLGISGNTIYF. The chain recombines TRBV4-1 with TRBJ1-3; D not certain. V lost 2 bases, J lost 0 bases, and 8 bases lay in between. The CDR3 extends over 15 amino acids. Germline CDR1 MGHRA, CDR2 YSYEKL.

This chain connects TRBV28 to TRBJ2-3, with 9 bases that match TRBD2. The J segment lost 8 bases and the V segment lost 8 bases, leaving 11 bases of the junction unmatched. CDR1 MDHEN and CDR2 SYDVKM come from the germline V gene. This CDR3 has 14 amino acids. CDR3 sequence: CASSISGRLGTQYF. DNA of the CDR3: TGTGCCAGCTCAATTAGCGGGAGATTGGGTACGCAGTATTTT.

This chain links TRBV5-4 with TRBJ2-7, with D tentatively TRBD1 or TRBD2 (6 bases each). Trimming took 0 bases from V and 1 from J, leaving 11 bases between them. There are 15 residues in the CDR3. The germline V gene encodes CDR1 SGHNT and CDR2 YYREEE (reference sequence). The CDR3 spells CASSLGGAESYEQYF. In DNA form, the CDR3 reads TGTGCCAGCAGCTTGGGGGGGGCGGAGTCCTACGAGCAGTACTTC.

The chain recombines TRBV14 with TRBJ2-3, with D possibly TRBD2 on 6 matching bases. Per germline, CDR1 SGHDN and CDR2 FVKESK. V was cut by 1 base and J by 10 bases, with 21 bases left in between. The CDR3 totals 16 residues. The DNA for the CDR3 is TGTGCCAGCAGCCAAGGAAGACTAGTTCCCTACCAGGCGCAGTATTTT. Translation gives CASSQGRLVPYQAQYF.

Written as DNA, the CDR3 is TGTGCCAGCGCTAGCGGGAGAACAGATACGCAGTATTTT. As protein: CASASGRTDTQYF. The chain is built from TRBV6-4 and TRBJ2-3, with 10 bases aligning to TRBD2. Germline CDR1 and CDR2: MRHNA and SNTAGT. V was pared by 8 bases and J by 3 bases, with 2 bases of the junction left unmatched. The CDR3 covers 13 residues.

This chain joins TRBV4-1 and TRBJ1-3; no clear D. V lost 1 base and J 0 bases, leaving 19 bases between the germline ends. CDR3 length: 19 residues. The germline V gene encodes CDR1 MGHRA and CDR2 YSYEKL. CDR3 sequence reads: CASSQVRSQAQFSGNTIYF. Written as DNA, the CDR3 is TGCGCCAGCAGCCAAGTGCGGAGTCAGGCCCAATTCTCTGGAAACACCATATATTTT.

The V and J genes are TRBV7-3 and TRBJ2-1; D unclear. Deletions cut 5 bases from V and 2 bases from J, with 7 bases between. This CDR3 spans 13 amino acids. The germline gives CDR1 SGHTA, CDR2 FQGTGA. The CDR3, as DNA: TGTGCCAGCAGCATCCAGGCCTACAATGAGCAGTTCTTC. It encodes CASSIQAYNEQFF.

V is TRBV7-9 and J is TRBJ2-3; D unclear. The CDR3 sequence is 15 residues long. V gave up 5 bases and J gave up 2 bases, with 14 bases separating them. CDR1 is SEHNR, CDR2 FQNEAQ, per germline (reference sequence). The DNA of the CDR3 is TGTGCCAGCAGCCCCAGTCATTCCCCCACAGATACGCAGTATTTT. It translates to CASSPSHSPTDTQYF.

The V and J genes are TRBV28 and TRBJ1-2; 9 nucleotides match TRBD1. V gave up 6 bases and J gave up 7 bases; unmatched junction bases: 6. The V gene's germline CDR1 is MDHEN and CDR2 SYDVKM. The CDR3 totals 13 residues. The CDR3 sequence is CASSRGQGTGYTF. CDR3 sequence (DNA): TGTGCCAGCAGCCGGGGACAGGGAACTGGCTACACCTTC.

V is TRBV27 and J is TRBJ2-1; 9 bases align to TRBD2. V lost 3 bases, J lost 3 bases, and 3 bases stayed unmatched. The germline V gene encodes CDR1 MNHEY and CDR2 SMNVEV (reference sequence). The CDR3 is 15 amino acids. CDR3 residues: CASSFSSGVYNEQFF. CDR3 DNA sequence: TGTGCCAGCAGTTTCTCTAGCGGGGTCTACAATGAGCAGTTCTTC.

The genes are TRBV19 and TRBJ1-1, with D possibly TRBD1 on 5 matching bases. V shed 5 bases and J shed 8 bases, with 15 bases lying between them. The CDR3 has 13 residues. CDR1 is LNHDA, CDR2 SQIVND, per germline (reference sequence). CDR3 residues: CASSPQVGAEAFF. The CDR3, as DNA: TGTGCCAGTAGTCCCCAGGTAGGGGCCGAAGCTTTCTTT.

This clone has a count of ten or more. This chain joins TRBV5-5 and TRBJ2-7; TRBD2 matches 8 bases. The V gene end was trimmed by 1 base and the J gene end by 6 bases; junction bases not matched to a gene: 9. Germline V gene lookup returns CDR1 SGHKS and CDR2 YYEKEE (reference sequence). The CDR3 spans 15 residues. DNA for the CDR3: TGTGCCAGCAGCTTGACAACGGGAGGGCCTTTCGAGCAGTACTTC. It translates to CASSLTTGGPFEQYF.

The chain employs TRBV28 and TRBJ2-5; D is unclear. The DNA matches TRBJ2-7 better at its end, which makes the J call doubtful. This CDR3 region has 11 residues. Germline loops: CDR1 MDHEN, CDR2 SYDVKM. The CDR3 coding sequence is TGTGCCAGCAGTCATATCTACGAGCAGTACTTC. It is translated as CASSHIYEQYF.

The V call is TRBV6-6, the J call TRBJ1-2, with D perhaps matching TRBD1 (6 bases). This CDR3 region has 13 residues. V gave up 6 bases and J gave up 8 bases, with 16 bases separating them. CDR1 MNHNY and CDR2 SVGAGI come from the germline V gene (reference sequence). The CDR3 region is CASSSFNRDGYTF. CDR3 DNA sequence: TGTGCCAGCAGCAGTTTCAACAGGGACGGCTACACCTTC.

V is TRBV9 and J is TRBJ2-2; D is undetermined. The V gene's germline CDR1 is SGDLS and CDR2 YYNGEE. Trimming left V 0 bases short and J 8 bases short, with 8 bases between. This CDR3 contains 13 residues. CDR3 loop: CASSVDLEGELFF. CDR3 nucleotide sequence: TGTGCCAGCAGCGTAGATTTAGAGGGGGAGCTGTTTTTT.

This rearrangement joins TRBV14 to TRBJ1-1, with D hard to call. CDR1 is SGHDN, CDR2 FVKESK, per germline. The CDR3 is made up of 11 amino acids. V lost 1 base and J lost 11, with 8 bases in between. Written as DNA, the CDR3 is TGTGCCAGCAGCCAAGGGCCCAATGCTTTCTTT. Residues: CASSQGPNAFF.

J is TRBJ1-4 and V is TRBV5-1; D perhaps matches TRBD1 (6 bases). The germline V gene encodes CDR1 SGHRS and CDR2 YFSETQ. The CDR3 covers 14 residues. Deletions cut 4 bases from V and 5 bases from J, with 12 bases between. The CDR3 loop is CASSPWTDNEKLFF. The CDR3 DNA sequence: TGCGCCAGCAGCCCATGGACAGACAATGAAAAACTGTTTTTT.

By share of the sample, this clone is medium-sized. The chain carries TRBV30 and TRBJ1-2; D remains ambiguous. The length of the CDR3 is 12 residues. The germline V gene encodes CDR1 GTSNPN and CDR2 SVGIG (reference sequence). Trimming removed 4 bases from V and 8 bases from J, with 14 bases in between. The CDR3 DNA reads as TGTGCCTGGACTTCCGCGGCGCAGGGCTACACCTTC. As protein: CAWTSAAQGYTF.

The gene calls are TRBV18 and TRBJ2-7; 11 bases map to TRBD2. V lost 2 bases to trimming and J lost 6 bases; unmatched junction nucleotides: 9. In germline, CDR1 is KGHSH, CDR2 LQKENI. This CDR3 is 16 amino acids long. The CDR3 sequence is CASSPSLAGGSGEQYF. The CDR3 nucleotides read TGTGCCAGCTCACCATCCCTAGCGGGAGGTTCGGGCGAGCAGTACTTC. The variable domain in full, completed from reference TRBV18 and TRBJ2-7, reads NAGVMQNPRHLVRRRGQEARLRCSPMKGHSHVYWYRQLPEEGLKFMVYLQKENIIDESGMPKERFSAEFPKEGPSILRIQQVVRGDSAAYFCASSPSLAGGSGEQYFGPGTRLTVT.

The sample holds a few counts of this clone. V usage is TRBV11-1 and J usage is TRBJ1-2, with a tentative D call TRBD1 (6 bases). In germline, CDR1 is SGHAT, CDR2 FQDESV (reference sequence). V was clipped by 5 bases and J by 12 bases, with 16 bases between them. The CDR3 runs 12 residues. CDR3 loop: CASSPPEGGDTF. The DNA for the CDR3 is TGTGCCAGCAGCCCCCCGGAAGGGGGGGACACCTTC.

The chain recombines TRBV28 with TRBJ1-1, with 9 bases that match TRBD1. Losses at the gene ends were 6 bases for V and 4 bases for J; bases not matched to a gene: 6. The CDR3 has 14 amino acids. Germline CDR1 and CDR2: MDHEN and SYDVKM. CDR3 bases: TGTGCCAGCAGAGAAACGACAGGGGGCACTGAAGCTTTCTTT. This codes for CASRETTGGTEAFF.

The chain employs TRBV6-4 and TRBJ2-3; 9 nucleotides align to TRBD2. The CDR3 totals 16 residues. J was trimmed by 4 bases and V by 7 bases; bases with no gene match: 12. Germline loops: CDR1 MRHNA, CDR2 SNTAGT. In DNA, the CDR3 is TGTGCCAGCATAGAGGAAGCGGGAGGAGGTGCAGATACGCAGTATTTT. Its translation is CASIEEAGGGADTQYF.

Of note for this clone: This same CDR3 is encoded by further DNA sequences in the sample. This chain uses TRBV5-4 with TRBJ2-3; 10 bases match TRBD2. The CDR3 is 16 residues long. The ends lost 2 bases at V and 1 base at J; junction bases unmatched: 4. Germline-derived CDR1 and CDR2 are SGHNT and YYREEE (reference sequence). The CDR3 DNA is TGTGCCAGCAGCTTCGGAGGGACTAGCGGCACAGATACGCAGTATTTT. This translates into CASSFGGTSGTDTQYF.

The J gene is TRBJ2-2, the V gene TRBV5-4; 9 nucleotides align to TRBD2. The CDR3 is 15 amino acids. Germline V gene sequence: CDR1 SGHNT, CDR2 YYREEE (reference sequence). The V gene end was trimmed by 4 bases and the J gene end by 4 bases; junction bases not matched to a gene: 5. CDR3 nucleotide sequence: TGTGCCAGCAGCGCTGCGGGAGGGGGCACCGGGGAGCTGTTTTTT. Translating it yields CASSAAGGGTGELFF. Full variable domain (missing parts from reference TRBV5-4 and TRBJ2-2): ETGVTQSPTHLIKTRGQQVTLRCSSQSGHNTVSWYQQALGQGPQFIFQYYREEENGRGNFPPRFSGLQFPNYSSELNVNALELDDSALYLCASSAAGGGTGELFFGEGSRLTVL.

This chain joins TRBV9 and TRBJ2-1; 15 positions agree with TRBD2. CDR3 length: 16 amino acids. The germline CDR1 and CDR2 sequences are SGDLS and YYNGEE. J was trimmed by 6 bases and V by 2 bases; bases with no gene match: 3. The CDR3 is CASSVSGLAGGNEQFF. DNA for the CDR3: TGTGCCAGCAGCGTTTCGGGACTAGCGGGAGGCAATGAGCAGTTCTTC.